This TCR beta chain was captured in a study of post-analysis software for immune sequencing data. Germline V gene data show CDR1 as ENHRY and CDR2 as SYGVKD. The V gene lost 5 bases and the J gene lost 4 bases, with 4 bases spanning the gap. The CDR3 length is 11 residues. In this sample, this clonotype turned up a few times. Its cognate antigen is unknown. Sequencing libraries made from TCR beta cDNA carried unique molecular identifiers. Out of roughly 0.95 to 11 million T cells, 470,000 or so cDNA molecules were generated. TCRdb reprocessed the PCR reads with MiXCR, giving one entry per CDR3 protein. This repertoire shows roughly 800,000 distinct CDR3 sequences, 46% found once; its top ten account for 4.9%. Overall study findings and caveats: There were five or six TRBV segments more frequent in patients than controls, and TRBV5-6, TRBV5-1 and TRBV20-1 were among them.

This clonotype was obtained from a girl between 10 and 17 years old with multiple sclerosis. V is TRBV10-3 and J is TRBJ2-3; D is undetermined. Input material: blood. This CDR3 is CAISRADTQYF. The DNA of the CDR3 is TGTGCCATCAGTCGAGCAGATACGCAGTATTTT.